Below are 22 T cell receptor beta chains sequenced from a single sample in a study of cytomegalovirus exposure and HLA in healthy donors. The PCR contained 60 Vbeta and 13 Jbeta primers. Sequenced by immunoSEQ multiplex PCR; TCRdb stores in-frame clones only, minus some. The data show 150,000 to 180,000 clones, with about 80% seen just once and about 13% held by the top ten. Sequenced material: PBMCs. The receptor source for this set is a man younger than 40 in good health and CMV-seropositive.

The count of this clone is one. The genes are TRBV7-9 and TRBJ2-7, with 9 bases fitting TRBD2. The CDR3 totals 15 residues. V lost 5 bases, J lost 5 bases, and 10 bases stayed unmatched. CDR1 and CDR2 (germline): SEHNR, FQNEAQ (reference sequence). CDR3 residues: CASSPGGREGDEQYF. The DNA of the CDR3 is TGTGCCAGCAGCCCAGGGGGGCGGGAGGGCGACGAGCAGTACTTC.

V usage is TRBV2 and J usage is TRBJ2-6; 7 bases agree with TRBD2. V gave up 4 bases and J gave up 0 bases; unmatched junction bases: 12. This CDR3 is 19 amino acids long. Germline CDR1 reads SNHLY; CDR2 reads FYNNEI. CDR3 in amino acids: CASSGDTGGITSGANVLTF. CDR3 in DNA: TGTGCCAGCAGTGGGGATACGGGGGGAATTACCTCTGGGGCCAACGTCCTGACTTTC.

CDR3 DNA sequence: TGTGCCAGCCTATGGACTAGCGGGAGCGTGAACAATGAGCAGTTCTTC. This sequence encodes CASLWTSGSVNNEQFF. The chain combines TRBV2 with TRBJ2-1; 13 bases align to TRBD2. The CDR3 totals 16 residues. Germline loops: CDR1 SNHLY, CDR2 FYNNEI. Trimming at V came to 8 bases and at J to 5 bases, leaving 9 bases not matched to a gene.

This clone was counted once. This rearrangement joins TRBV5-1 to TRBJ2-1, with 10 bases matching TRBD2. With V trimmed by 3 bases and J by 7 bases, 4 bases remained unmatched. The CDR3 length is 14 residues. CDR1 SGHRS and CDR2 YFSETQ come from the germline V gene. CDR3 sequence (DNA): TGCGCCAGCAGCTCCACTAGCGGGACTAATGAGCAGTTCTTC. This sequence encodes CASSSTSGTNEQFF.

The J gene is TRBJ2-5, the V gene TRBV5-1, with D possibly TRBD2 on 7 matching bases. The CDR3 has 15 residues. The germline V gene has CDR1 SGHRS and CDR2 YFSETQ. Trimming removed 0 bases from V and 2 bases from J, with 11 bases in between. DNA for the CDR3: TGCGCCAGCAGCTTGGGGGCGGGGGCTCAAGAGACCCAGTACTTC. The encoded protein is CASSLGAGAQETQYF.

The chain joins TRBV7-9 to TRBJ2-7, with a weak D call TRBD1 (5 bases). The CDR3 contains 15 residues. CDR1 is SEHNR, CDR2 FQNEAQ, per germline (reference sequence). Trimming removed 1 base at V and 2 bases at J, with 12 bases between. CDR3 protein: CASSLGAGSTYEQYF. As DNA, the CDR3 is TGTGCCAGCAGCTTAGGAGCAGGGTCCACCTACGAGCAGTACTTC. The full variable domain, its missing parts supplied by reference TRBV7-9 and TRBJ2-7, is DTGVSQNPRHKITKRGQNVTFRCDPISEHNRLYWYRQTLGQGPEFLTYFQNEAQLEKSRLLSDRFSAERPKGSFSTLEIQRTEQGDSAMYLCASSLGAGSTYEQYFGPGTRLTVT.

The chain employs TRBV7-6 and TRBJ2-1; D is ambiguous. Germline lookup yields CDR1 SGHVS and CDR2 FNYEAQ. V was clipped by 2 bases and J by 2 bases, with 4 bases between them. This CDR3 is built from 13 residues. The DNA of the CDR3 is TGTGCCAGCAGCTTAAACACCTACAATGAGCAGTTCTTC. Translation gives CASSLNTYNEQFF.

This clone has a single count. V is TRBV28 and J is TRBJ2-5; D is unresolved. CDR1 MDHEN and CDR2 SYDVKM come from the germline V gene. There are 14 residues in the CDR3. V was pared by 3 bases and J by 0 bases, with 8 bases between. The DNA for the CDR3 is TGTGCCAGCAGTTTTGCAGGCAACCAAGAGACCCAGTACTTC. Translation: CASSFAGNQETQYF.

The rearrangement uses TRBV28 and TRBJ1-2; D not resolved. With 2 bases removed from V and 6 bases from J, the gap between germline ends came to 7 bases. The CDR3 length is 12 residues. CDR1 and CDR2 (germline): MDHEN, SYDVKM. Here the CDR3 reads CASSLSRDGYTF. The CDR3 DNA reads TGTGCCAGCAGTTTAAGTCGGGATGGCTACACCTTC.

This clone was seen once. The gene calls are TRBV15 and TRBJ2-1, with D perhaps TRBD2 (6 bases). This CDR3 contains 16 residues. The V and J ends lost 0 bases and 0 bases respectively, with 9 bases between them. The germline gives CDR1 LNHNV, CDR2 YYDKDF (reference sequence). The CDR3 is CATSREGRSSYNEQFF. In nucleotides, the CDR3 is TGTGCCACCAGCAGAGAAGGGAGGAGCTCCTACAATGAGCAGTTCTTC.

The rearrangement uses TRBV28 and TRBJ1-5; 7 positions match TRBD1. From germline, CDR1 is MDHEN and CDR2 SYDVKM. V lost 6 bases to trimming and J lost 0 bases; unmatched junction nucleotides: 8. There are 16 residues in the CDR3. CDR3 amino acids: CASSRDRAFSNQPQHF. The DNA of the CDR3 is TGTGCCAGCAGCCGGGACAGAGCTTTTAGCAATCAGCCCCAGCATTTT.

The chain carries TRBV12-5 and TRBJ2-7; tentatively, D is TRBD1 (5 bases). CDR3 length: 11 residues. Per the germline V gene, CDR1 is LGHNT and CDR2 is FRNRAP. Trimming removed 5 bases at V and 12 bases at J, with 14 bases between. CDR3 region: CASGPETELYF. As DNA, the CDR3 is TGTGCTAGTGGTCCGGAGACAGAATTGTACTTC.

This clone is a singleton in its sample. V gene TRBV19 combines with J gene TRBJ1-2; D not resolved. The V end was cut by 7 bases, the J end by 5 bases, with 11 bases between. CDR1 LNHDA and CDR2 SQIVND come from the germline V gene (reference sequence). The CDR3 is 12 residues long. CDR3 DNA: TGTGCCAGTACGGACTCACGGTATGGCTACACCTTC. This gives the protein CASTDSRYGYTF.

This clone was detected once. The chain joins TRBV6-1 to TRBJ2-5; D gene ambiguous. Trimming shortened V by 4 bases and J by 5 bases, and 8 bases separated the two germline ends. Per the germline V gene, CDR1 is MNHNS and CDR2 is SASEGT. The CDR3 totals 12 residues. The DNA for the CDR3 is TGTGCCAGCAGTGTAGTTAGTGAGACCCAGTACTTC. This encodes CASSVVSETQYF.

This chain's CDR3 is CASSHQTGGAGTSGRKPSYNEQFF. CDR3 DNA: TGTGCCAGCAGCCATCAAACCGGGGGGGCCGGGACTAGCGGGAGGAAACCCTCTTACAATGAGCAGTTCTTC. The chain recombines TRBV4-2 with TRBJ2-1, with 15 nucleotides matching TRBD2. The CDR3 loop spans 24 amino acids. Germline CDR1 reads LGHNA; CDR2 reads YNFKEQ. Trimming took 3 bases from V and 4 from J; bases not matched to a gene: 25.

The rearrangement uses TRBV7-2 and TRBJ2-1, with 13 bases that match TRBD2. Germline CDR1 SGHTA, CDR2 FQGNSA. The CDR3 has 19 residues. V lost 6 bases to trimming and J lost 0 bases; unmatched junction nucleotides: 11. CDR3 region: CASRPRLAGGQSSYNEQFF. The CDR3 nucleotides read TGTGCCAGCAGACCTCGACTAGCGGGAGGACAAAGCTCCTACAATGAGCAGTTCTTC. Full variable domain (missing parts from reference TRBV7-2 and TRBJ2-1): GAGVSQSPSNKVTEKGKDVELRCDPISGHTALYWYRQSLGQGLEFLIYFQGNSAPDKSGLPSDRFSAERTGGSVSTLTIQRTQQEDSAVYLCASRPRLAGGQSSYNEQFFGPGTRLTVL.

The rearrangement joins TRBV10-1 to TRBJ1-6; 7 bases match TRBD1. J gave up 6 bases and V 6 bases, and 2 bases lay outside the gene matches. Germline V gene data show CDR1 as WNHNN and CDR2 as SYGVQD (reference sequence). The CDR3 contains 13 residues. The chain's CDR3 is CASSGQANSPLHF. As DNA, the CDR3 is TGCGCCAGCAGCGGACAGGCTAATTCACCCCTCCACTTT.

This clone was seen only once. The gene calls are TRBV19 and TRBJ2-4, with a weak D call TRBD1 (6 bases). There are 14 residues in the CDR3. Trimming pared 9 bases from V and 8 bases from J, leaving 20 bases between. Germline V gene sequence: CDR1 LNHDA, CDR2 SQIVND (reference sequence). The chain's CDR3 is CASSGVGARDIQYF. In DNA, the CDR3 is TGTGCCAGCAGTGGAGTGGGGGCTCGGGACATTCAGTACTTC. Together with reference TRBV19 and TRBJ2-4, the CDR3 gives the full variable domain: DGGITQSPKYLFRKEGQNVTLSCEQNLNHDAMYWYRQDPGQGLRLIYYSQIVNDFQKGDIAEGYSVSREKKESFPLTVTSAQKNPTAFYLCASSGVGARDIQYFGAGTRLSVL.

The chain recombines TRBV28 with TRBJ2-7, with TRBD1 matching over 8 bases. Germline loops: CDR1 MDHEN, CDR2 SYDVKM. CDR3 length equals 16 residues. J was trimmed by 3 bases and V by 4 bases; bases with no gene match: 11. CDR3 bases: TGTGCCAGCAGTTCGCCAGGACAGGGTAAGATCTACGAGCAGTACTTC. Protein product: CASSSPGQGKIYEQYF.

This clone was seen only once. V usage is TRBV7-9 and J usage is TRBJ2-7; 12 bases match TRBD1. Trimming took 5 bases from V and 6 from J; bases not matched to a gene: 8. Germline CDR1 and CDR2: SEHNR and FQNEAQ (reference sequence). The CDR3 covers 15 residues. The CDR3 region is CASSEPGQGAVEQYF. CDR3 coding DNA: TGTGCCAGCAGCGAACCGGGACAGGGGGCTGTCGAGCAGTACTTC.

The chain combines TRBV2 with TRBJ2-5, with TRBD1 as a possible D gene (6 bases). V lost 8 bases and J 3 bases, leaving 25 bases between the germline ends. Looked up from germline, CDR1 is SNHLY and CDR2 is FYNNEI. This CDR3 comprises 17 residues. CDR3 in amino acids: CASSVPGGDEPKETQYF. The CDR3 bases are TGTGCCAGCTCCGTCCCTGGGGGCGACGAGCCCAAAGAGACCCAGTACTTC.

This clone was found once. The V call is TRBV28, the J call TRBJ2-5, with D maybe TRBD2 (6 bases). There are 18 residues in the CDR3. Trimming cost V 1 base and J 5 bases, with 23 bases left between them. The germline V gene encodes CDR1 MDHEN and CDR2 SYDVKM. The CDR3 loop is CASSLLREGVTGGETQYF. CDR3 bases: TGTGCCAGCAGTTTATTGCGCGAGGGAGTAACCGGAGGGGAGACCCAGTACTTC.